This T cell receptor (beta chain) is drawn from a study of shared T cell receptors in the human thymus. Clones were sequenced by immunoSEQ multiplex PCR, and TCRdb holds only the in-frame ones, with some missing. The sample carries 550,000 to 800,000 clones, over 75% recorded once. Per germline, CDR1 MGHRA and CDR2 YSYEKL. The CDR3 totals 17 residues. V gave up 2 bases and J gave up 2 bases; unmatched junction bases: 11. These sequences were also reported in another study, on human thymus T cells. From that second work: Having corrective surgery for congenital heart defects, healthy Finnish infants were the ones who donated. Thymic samples were excised during corrective heart operations.

This sequence was found in a girl under two years old with a congenital heart defect. The chain has TRBV4-1 and TRBJ1-1, with 7 nucleotides matching TRBD1. Sequenced input: thymocytes. The CDR3 is CASSQSIGTADNTEAFF. The CDR3 coding sequence is TGCGCCAGCAGCCAAAGCATCGGGACAGCCGACAACACTGAAGCTTTCTTT.